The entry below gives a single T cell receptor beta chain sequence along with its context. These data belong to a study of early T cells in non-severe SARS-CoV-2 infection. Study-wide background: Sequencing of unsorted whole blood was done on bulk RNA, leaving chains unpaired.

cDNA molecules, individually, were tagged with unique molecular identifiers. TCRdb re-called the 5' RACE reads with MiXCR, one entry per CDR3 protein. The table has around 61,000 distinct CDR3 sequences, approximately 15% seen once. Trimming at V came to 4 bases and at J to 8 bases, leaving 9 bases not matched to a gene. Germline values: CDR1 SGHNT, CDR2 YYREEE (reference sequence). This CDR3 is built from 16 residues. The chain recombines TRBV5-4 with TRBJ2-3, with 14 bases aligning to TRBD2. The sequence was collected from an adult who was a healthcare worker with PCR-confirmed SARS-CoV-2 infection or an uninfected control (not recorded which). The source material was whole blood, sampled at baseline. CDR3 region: CASSVGLAGARSTQYF. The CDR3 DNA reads TGTGCCAGCAGCGTGGGACTAGCGGGAGCTAGGAGTACGCAGTATTTT.